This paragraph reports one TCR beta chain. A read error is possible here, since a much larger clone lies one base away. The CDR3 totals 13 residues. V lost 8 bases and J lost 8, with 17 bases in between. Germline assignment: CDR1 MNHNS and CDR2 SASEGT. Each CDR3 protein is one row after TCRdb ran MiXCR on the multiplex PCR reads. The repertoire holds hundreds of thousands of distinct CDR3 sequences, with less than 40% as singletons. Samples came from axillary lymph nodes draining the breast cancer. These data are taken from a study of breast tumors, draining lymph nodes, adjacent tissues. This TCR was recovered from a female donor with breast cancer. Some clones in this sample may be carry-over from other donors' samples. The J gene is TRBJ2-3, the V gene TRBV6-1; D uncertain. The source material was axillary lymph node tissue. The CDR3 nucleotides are TGTGCCAGCGATCCTCCACCTCGCGGTACGCAGTATTTT. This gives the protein CASDPPPRGTQYF.